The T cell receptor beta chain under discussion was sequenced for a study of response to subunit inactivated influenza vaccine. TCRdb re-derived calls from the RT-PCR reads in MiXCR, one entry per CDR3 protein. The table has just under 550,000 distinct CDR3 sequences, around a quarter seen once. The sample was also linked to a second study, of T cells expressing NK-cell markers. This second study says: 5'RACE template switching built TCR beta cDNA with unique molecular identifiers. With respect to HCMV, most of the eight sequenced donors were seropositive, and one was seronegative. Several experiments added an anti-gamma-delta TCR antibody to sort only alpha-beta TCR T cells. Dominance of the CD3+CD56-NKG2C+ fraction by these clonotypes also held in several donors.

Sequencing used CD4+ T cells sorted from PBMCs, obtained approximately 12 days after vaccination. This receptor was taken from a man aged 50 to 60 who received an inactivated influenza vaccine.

The chain's CDR3 is CSPEGTGGNGYTF. Here the CDR3 DNA reads TGCAGTCCAGAGGGGACAGGGGGAAATGGCTACACCTTC. The chain links TRBV20-1 to TRBJ1-2; 11 bases are shared with TRBD1. The CDR3 totals 13 residues. Looked up from germline, CDR1 is DFQATT and CDR2 is SNEGSKA (reference sequence). Losses at the gene ends were 8 bases for V and 6 bases for J; bases not matched to a gene: 8.